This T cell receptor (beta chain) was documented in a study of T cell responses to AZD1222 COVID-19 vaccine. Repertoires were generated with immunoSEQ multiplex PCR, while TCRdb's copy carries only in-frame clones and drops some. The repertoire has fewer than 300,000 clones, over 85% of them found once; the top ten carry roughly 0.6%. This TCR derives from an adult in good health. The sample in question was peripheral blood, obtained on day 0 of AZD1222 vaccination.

Written as DNA, the CDR3 is TGTGCCAGCAGCCCGGATTGGGACGGAAACAATGAGCAGTTCTTC. Translating it yields CASSPDWDGNNEQFF. The chain is built from TRBV3-1 (or the pseudogene TRBV3-2) and TRBJ2-1; D assignment may be TRBD1 or TRBD2 (5 bases each). CDR1 is LGHDT, CDR2 YNNKEL, per germline (reference sequence). V lost 4 bases and J lost 5, with 15 bases in between. The CDR3 spans 15 residues.